The source of this T cell receptor beta chain is a study of T cell responses to AZD1222 COVID-19 vaccine. Note on this clone: Its antigen is undetermined.

Germline V CDR1 and CDR2: SGHVS, FQNEAQ. The CDR3 covers 15 residues. Trimming removed 2 bases from V and 3 bases from J, with 14 bases in between. Method: immunoSEQ multiplex PCR; TCRdb's copy keeps in-frame clones and lacks some. This table has about 180,000 clones, 85% to 90% appearing once. Findings of the study overall: The sample set comprised mostly white British donors with more females, and clonal diversity was possibly underestimated.

The sequencing used peripheral blood, collected on day 0 of AZD1222 vaccination. V gene TRBV7-8 combines with J gene TRBJ2-7; D call uncertain. This clonotype was obtained from an adult in good health. CDR3 region: CASSLPFDGYYEQYF. The CDR3 nucleotides read TGTGCCAGCAGCTTACCCTTCGACGGATACTACGAGCAGTACTTC.